The sequence of this T cell receptor beta chain was determined in a study of T-cell reconstitution after alpha-beta-depleted transplantation in children. Preparation of the TCRbeta library used unique molecular identifiers. MiXCR, run by TCRdb on the PCR reads, gives a single entry per CDR3 protein. Of 100,000 or so distinct CDR3 sequences listed, more than 20% are singletons. CDR3 size: 18 residues. Per the germline V gene, CDR1 is ENHRY and CDR2 is SYGVKD. The ends were cut back, 4 bases at V and 1 base at J, with 22 bases in the middle. The sequenced sample was PBMCs, obtained before TCRalphabeta/CD19-depleted stem cell transplant. This rearrangement joins TRBV10-3 to TRBJ1-1; D is possibly TRBD1 (6 bases). This receptor was obtained from a boy aged 2-15 years with acute lymphoblastic leukemia, due to receive a stem cell transplant. CDR3 in amino acids: CAISGTVGGPQRNTEAFF. DNA for the CDR3: TGTGCCATCAGTGGGACAGTCGGTGGGCCCCAAAGGAACACTGAAGCTTTCTTT.